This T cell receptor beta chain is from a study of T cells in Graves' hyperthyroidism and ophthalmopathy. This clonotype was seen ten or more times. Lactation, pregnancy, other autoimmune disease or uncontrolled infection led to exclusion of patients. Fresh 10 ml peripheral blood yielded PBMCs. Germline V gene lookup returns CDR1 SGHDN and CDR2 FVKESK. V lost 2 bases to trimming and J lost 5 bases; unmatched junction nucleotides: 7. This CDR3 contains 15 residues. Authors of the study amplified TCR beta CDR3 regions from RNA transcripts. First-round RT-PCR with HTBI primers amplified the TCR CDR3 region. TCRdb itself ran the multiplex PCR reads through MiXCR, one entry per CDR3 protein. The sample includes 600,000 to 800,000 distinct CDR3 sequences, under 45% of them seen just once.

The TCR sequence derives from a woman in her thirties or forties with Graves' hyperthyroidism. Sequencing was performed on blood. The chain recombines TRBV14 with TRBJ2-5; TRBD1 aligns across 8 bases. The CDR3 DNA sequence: TGTGCCAGCAGCCAATGGACAGGGAGGCGTGAGACCCAGTACTTC. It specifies CASSQWTGRRETQYF.